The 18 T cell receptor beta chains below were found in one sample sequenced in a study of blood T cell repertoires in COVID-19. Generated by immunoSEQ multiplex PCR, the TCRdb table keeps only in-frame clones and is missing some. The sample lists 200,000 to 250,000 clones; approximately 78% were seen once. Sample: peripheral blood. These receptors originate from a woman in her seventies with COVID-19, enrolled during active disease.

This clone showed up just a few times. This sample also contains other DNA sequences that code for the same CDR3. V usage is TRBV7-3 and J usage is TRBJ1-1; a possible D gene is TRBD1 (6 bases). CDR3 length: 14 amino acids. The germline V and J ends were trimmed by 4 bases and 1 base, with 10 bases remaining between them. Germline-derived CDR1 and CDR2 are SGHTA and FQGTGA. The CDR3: CASSSGQPNTEAFF. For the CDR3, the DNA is TGTGCCAGCAGCTCTGGACAGCCGAACACTGAAGCTTTCTTT.

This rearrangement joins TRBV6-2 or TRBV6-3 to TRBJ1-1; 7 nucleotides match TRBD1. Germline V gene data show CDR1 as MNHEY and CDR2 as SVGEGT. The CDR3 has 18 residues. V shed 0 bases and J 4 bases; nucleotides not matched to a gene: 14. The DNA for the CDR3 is TGTGCCAGCAGTTACTCTTTTAAGTCAGGGGGGATCCTCACTGAAGCTTTCTTT. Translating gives CASSYSFKSGGILTEAFF.

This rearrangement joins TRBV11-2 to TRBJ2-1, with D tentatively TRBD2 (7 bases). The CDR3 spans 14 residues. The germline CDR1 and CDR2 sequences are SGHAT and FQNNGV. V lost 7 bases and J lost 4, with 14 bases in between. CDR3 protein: CASIGGLAYNEQFF. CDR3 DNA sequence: TGTGCCAGCATCGGGGGGCTAGCATACAATGAGCAGTTCTTC.

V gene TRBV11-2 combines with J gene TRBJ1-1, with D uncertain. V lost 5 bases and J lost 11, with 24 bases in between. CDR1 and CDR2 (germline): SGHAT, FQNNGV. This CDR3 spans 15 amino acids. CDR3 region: CASSNTGLSYGGAFF. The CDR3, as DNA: TGTGCCAGCAGCAACACCGGGCTCTCATATGGAGGGGCTTTCTTT.

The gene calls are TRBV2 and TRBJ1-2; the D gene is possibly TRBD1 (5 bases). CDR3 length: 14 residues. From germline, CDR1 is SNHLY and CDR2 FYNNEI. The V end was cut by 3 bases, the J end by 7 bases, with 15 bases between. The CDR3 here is CASSEIGARGGYTF. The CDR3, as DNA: TGTGCCAGCAGTGAGATAGGGGCGCGGGGTGGCTACACCTTC.

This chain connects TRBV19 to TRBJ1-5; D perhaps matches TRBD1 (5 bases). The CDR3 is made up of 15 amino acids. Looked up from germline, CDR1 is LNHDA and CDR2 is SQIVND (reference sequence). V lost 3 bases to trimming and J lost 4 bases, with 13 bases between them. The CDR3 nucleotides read TGTGCCAGTAGTATCGGGGGTTCCTTAAATCAGCCCCAGCATTTT. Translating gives CASSIGGSLNQPQHF.

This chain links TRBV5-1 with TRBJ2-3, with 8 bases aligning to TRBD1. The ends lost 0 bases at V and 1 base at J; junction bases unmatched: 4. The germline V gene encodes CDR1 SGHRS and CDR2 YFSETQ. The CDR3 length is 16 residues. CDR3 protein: CASSLAPTGGTDTQYF. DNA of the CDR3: TGCGCCAGCAGCTTGGCCCCGACAGGGGGCACAGATACGCAGTATTTT.

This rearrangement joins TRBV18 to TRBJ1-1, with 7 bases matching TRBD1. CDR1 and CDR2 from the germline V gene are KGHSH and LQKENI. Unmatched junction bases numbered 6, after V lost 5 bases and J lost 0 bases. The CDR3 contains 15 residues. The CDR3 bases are TGTGCCAGCTCAGAGAGACAGGGTCTGAACACTGAAGCTTTCTTT. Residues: CASSERQGLNTEAFF.

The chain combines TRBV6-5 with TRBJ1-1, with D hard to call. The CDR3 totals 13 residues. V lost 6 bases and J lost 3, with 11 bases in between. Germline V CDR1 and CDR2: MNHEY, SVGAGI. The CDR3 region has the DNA TGTGCCAGCAGACGGGAGAGGGACACTGAAGCTTTCTTT. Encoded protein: CASRRERDTEAFF.

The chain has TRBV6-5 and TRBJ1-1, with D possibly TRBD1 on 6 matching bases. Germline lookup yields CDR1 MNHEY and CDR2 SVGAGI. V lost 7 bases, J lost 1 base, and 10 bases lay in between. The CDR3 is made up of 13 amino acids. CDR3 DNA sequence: TGTGCCAGCACACAGGGTCCGAACACTGAAGCTTTCTTT. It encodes CASTQGPNTEAFF.

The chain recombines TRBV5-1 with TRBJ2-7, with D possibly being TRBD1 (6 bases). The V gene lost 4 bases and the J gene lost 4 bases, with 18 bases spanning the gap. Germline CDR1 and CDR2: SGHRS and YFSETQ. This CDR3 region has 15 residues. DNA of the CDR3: TGCGCCAGCAGCCTATCGACAGGAGGAATTTACGAGCAGTACTTC. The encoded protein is CASSLSTGGIYEQYF.

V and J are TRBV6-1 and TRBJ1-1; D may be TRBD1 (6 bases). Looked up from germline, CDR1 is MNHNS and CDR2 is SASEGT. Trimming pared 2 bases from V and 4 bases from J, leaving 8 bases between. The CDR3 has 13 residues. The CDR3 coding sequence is TGTGCCAGCAGTGAAACCAGGGGCACTGAAGCTTTCTTT. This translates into CASSETRGTEAFF.

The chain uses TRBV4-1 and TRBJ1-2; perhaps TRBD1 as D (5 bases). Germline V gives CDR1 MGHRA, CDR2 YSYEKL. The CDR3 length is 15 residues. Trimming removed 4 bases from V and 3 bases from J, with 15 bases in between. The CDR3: CASSPSGGRDYGYTF. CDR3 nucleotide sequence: TGCGCCAGCAGCCCTTCGGGGGGAAGGGACTATGGCTACACCTTC.

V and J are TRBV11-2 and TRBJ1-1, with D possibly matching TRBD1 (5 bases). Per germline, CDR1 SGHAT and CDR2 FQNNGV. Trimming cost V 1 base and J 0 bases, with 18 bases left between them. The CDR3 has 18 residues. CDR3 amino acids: CASSLGRGEGLMNTEAFF. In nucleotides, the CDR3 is TGTGCCAGCAGCTTAGGGAGGGGCGAAGGTCTCATGAACACTGAAGCTTTCTTT.

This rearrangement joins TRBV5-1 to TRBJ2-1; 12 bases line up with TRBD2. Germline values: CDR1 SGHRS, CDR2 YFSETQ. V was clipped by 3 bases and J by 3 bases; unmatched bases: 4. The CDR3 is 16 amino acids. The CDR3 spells CASSSTSGSDYNEQFF. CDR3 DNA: TGCGCCAGCAGCTCGACTAGCGGGAGTGACTACAATGAGCAGTTCTTC.

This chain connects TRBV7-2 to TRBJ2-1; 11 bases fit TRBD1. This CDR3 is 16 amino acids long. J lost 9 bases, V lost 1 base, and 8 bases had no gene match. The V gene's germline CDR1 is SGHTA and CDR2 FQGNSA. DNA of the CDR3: TGTGCCAGCAGCTTAGTCGGACAGGGGGCGAGGGGTGAGCAGTTCTTC. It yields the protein CASSLVGQGARGEQFF.

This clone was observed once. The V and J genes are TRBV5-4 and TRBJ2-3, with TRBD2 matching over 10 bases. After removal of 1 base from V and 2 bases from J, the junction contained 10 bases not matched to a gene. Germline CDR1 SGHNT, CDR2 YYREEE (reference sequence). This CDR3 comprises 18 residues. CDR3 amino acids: CASSLSLAGVGDTDTQYF. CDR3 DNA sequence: TGTGCCAGCAGCTTGTCTCTAGCGGGAGTGGGCGACACAGATACGCAGTATTTT.

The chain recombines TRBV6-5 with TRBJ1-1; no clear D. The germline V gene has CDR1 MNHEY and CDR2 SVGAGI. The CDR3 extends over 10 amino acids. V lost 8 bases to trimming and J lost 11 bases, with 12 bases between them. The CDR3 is CASAEGLAFF. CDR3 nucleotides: TGTGCCAGCGCCGAGGGATTGGCTTTCTTT.